The 6 T cell receptor beta chains presented below share a single source sample, sequenced in a study of cytomegalovirus exposure and HLA in healthy donors. The PCR employed 60 Vbeta primers together with 13 Jbeta primers. Clones were sequenced by immunoSEQ multiplex PCR, and TCRdb holds only the in-frame ones, with some missing. The sample contains about 200,000 clones, 65% to 90% of which appear only once. Sequencing was performed on PBMCs. The receptor set was obtained from a woman between 45 and 65 years old in good health and CMV-seronegative.

This rearrangement joins TRBV6-1 to TRBJ1-2; perhaps TRBD1 as D (6 bases). CDR3 size: 12 residues. V lost 6 bases to trimming and J lost 6 bases, with 11 bases between them. Germline lookup yields CDR1 MNHNS and CDR2 SASEGT. CDR3 nucleotide sequence: TGTGCCAGCAGAGGGGGAGGGGATGGCTACACCTTC. Protein sequence: CASRGGGDGYTF.

The chain employs TRBV2 and TRBJ2-6, with TRBD2 as a possible D gene (6 bases). Germline assignment: CDR1 SNHLY and CDR2 FYNNEI. The CDR3 runs 15 residues. Trimming cost V 6 bases and J 8 bases, with 17 bases left between them. The CDR3 coding sequence is TGTGCCAGCAGCCAAGGGGCAGGGAGGTCCAACGTCCTGACTTTC. This gives the protein CASSQGAGRSNVLTF. Full variable domain (remainder filled in from reference TRBV2 and TRBJ2-6): EPEVTQTPSHQVTQMGQEVILRCVPISNHLYFYWYRQILGQKVEFLVSFYNNEISEKSEIFDDQFSVERPDGSNFTLKIRSTKLEDSAMYFCASSQGAGRSNVLTFGAGSRLTVL.

The rearrangement joins TRBV5-5 to TRBJ1-1, with a weak D call TRBD1 (5 bases). The germline V gene encodes CDR1 SGHKS and CDR2 YYEKEE (reference sequence). The CDR3 is made up of 17 amino acids. The germline V and J ends were trimmed by 0 bases and 4 bases, with 19 bases remaining between them. This CDR3 is CASSLGLDKLVGTEAFF. The CDR3 bases are TGTGCCAGCAGCTTGGGGTTGGACAAATTAGTCGGCACTGAAGCTTTCTTT.

This chain connects TRBV5-1 to TRBJ2-1; the match to TRBD2 covers 14 bases. V was pared by 0 bases and J by 8 bases, with 7 bases of the junction left unmatched. The CDR3 covers 17 residues. CDR1 is SGHRS, CDR2 YFSETQ, per germline. The DNA for the CDR3 is TGCGCCAGCAGCTTGGGACTAGCGGGAGGGCCATTCGATGAGCAGTTCTTC. Amino acids: CASSLGLAGGPFDEQFF.

V gene TRBV19 combines with J gene TRBJ2-2, with 9 bases lining up with TRBD1. Unmatched junction bases numbered 8, after V lost 5 bases and J lost 4 bases. Germline assignment: CDR1 LNHDA and CDR2 SQIVND (reference sequence). The CDR3 extends over 16 amino acids. The CDR3 sequence: CASSFETGGVTGELFF. The CDR3 DNA is TGTGCCAGTAGTTTCGAGACAGGGGGTGTCACCGGGGAGCTGTTTTTT.

The chain joins TRBV19 to TRBJ2-1; 9 bases fit TRBD1. Germline V gene data show CDR1 as LNHDA and CDR2 as SQIVND (reference sequence). J lost 6 bases, V lost 10 bases, and 4 bases had no gene match. The CDR3 sequence is 12 residues long. The CDR3 nucleotides are TGTGCCACCCAGGACAGGGGCAATGAGCAGTTCTTC. It translates to CATQDRGNEQFF.